Listed below are T cell receptor beta chains from one sample, sequenced in a study of cytomegalovirus exposure and HLA in healthy donors. The table came from immunoSEQ multiplex PCR; TCRdb's copy has only in-frame clones and leaves some out. The sample consists of 100,000 to 150,000 clones, about four fifths of them appearing once. Sequencing was performed on PBMCs. Receptors originate from a woman between 18 and 30 years old in good health and CMV-seronegative. Each CDR3 is given with its conserved first and last residue. The D gene is left open where the match is weak. For some rows the clone size is stated as once, few or many, or as a class when expanded; others skip it.

NA	TRBV2	TRBJ1-2	NA	14	TGTGCCAGCAGTGAGGAGTTACCCCTTTATGGCTACACCTTC	CASSEELPLYGYTF
TRBD1	TRBV4-2	TRBJ2-7	NA	15	TGTGCCAGCAGCCAAGAGACAGGGGCGGCCTACGAGCAGTACTTC	CASSQETGAAYEQYF
NA	TRBV5-1	TRBJ1-1	once	14	TGCGCCAGCAGCTTGGACAGTACGAACACTGAAGCTTTCTTT	CASSLDSTNTEAFF
NA	TRBV18	TRBJ1-3	NA	15	TGTGCCAGCTCACCACCGATCAGCTCTGGAAACACCATATATTTT	CASSPPISSGNTIYF
NA	TRBV30	TRBJ1-5	few	11	TGTGCCTGGAGTAGAAGAGGGCCCCAGCATTTT	CAWSRRGPQHF
NA	TRBV9	TRBJ2-1	few	13	TGTGCCAGCAGCATTCACAGCTACAATGAGCAGTTCTTC	CASSIHSYNEQFF
TRBD1	TRBV14	TRBJ1-6	NA	15	TGTGCCAGCAGCCACCGGGACAGATATAATTCACCCCTCCACTTT	CASSHRDRYNSPLHF
TRBD2	TRBV5-1	TRBJ2-1	NA	16	TGCGCCAGCAGCTTACCTAGCGGGAGGGCCGCGGATGAGCAGTTCTTC	CASSLPSGRAADEQFF
NA	TRBV10-1	TRBJ1-1	NA	13	TGCGCCAGCCGTCGGAGCCTTAACACTGAAGCTTTCTTT	CASRRSLNTEAFF
NA	TRBV7-9	TRBJ1-1	NA	11	TGTGCCAGCAGCTTAGGAGGTGAAGCTTTCTTT	CASSLGGEAFF
NA	TRBV25-1	TRBJ1-1	NA	12	TGTGCCAGCGGGGGAGGGGTCGCTGAAGCTTTCTTT	CASGGGVAEAFF
NA	TRBV19	TRBJ1-5	NA	11	TGTGCCAGTAGCCAAAATCAGCCCCAGCATTTT	CASSQNQPQHF
NA	TRBV4-1	TRBJ1-1	NA	13	TGCGCCAGCAGCCAAACACGGGACACTGAAGCTTTCTTT	CASSQTRDTEAFF
TRBD1	TRBV4-3	TRBJ2-5	NA	17	TGCGCCAGCAGCCAAGGTTCCTGGACAGGCGGAGAAGAGACCCAGTACTTC	CASSQGSWTGGEETQYF
TRBD2	TRBV25-1	TRBJ2-7	NA	15	TGTGCCAGCAGCGCCCTGGGACTAGCGCAGGACGAGCAGTACTTC	CASSALGLAQDEQYF
TRBD1	TRBV4-1	TRBJ1-1	NA	15	TGCGCCAGCAGCCATGGGACAGGGGGAGTAGCTGAAGCTTTCTTT	CASSHGTGGVAEAFF
TRBD2	TRBV29-1	TRBJ2-3	few	17	TGCAGCGTTGAACCAGCGGGAGGGTTATTTACCACAGATACGCAGTATTTT	CSVEPAGGLFTTDTQYF
NA	TRBV29-1	TRBJ2-3	few	13	TGCAGCGTTGAAGATGGGGAGAAAGATACGCAGTATTTT	CSVEDGEKDTQYF
TRBD1	TRBV15	TRBJ2-3	once	13	TGTGCCACCAGCCCTCTGCAGGGGGAAACAAAGTATTTT	CATSPLQGETKYF
NA	TRBV4-2	TRBJ1-3	NA	16	TGTGCCAGCAGCCAAGATGGCAGGAACTCTGGAAACACCATATATTTT	CASSQDGRNSGNTIYF
NA	TRBV2	TRBJ2-1	few	13	TGTGCCTCAAGAGAGGTCAGCTACAATGAGCAGTTCTTC	CASREVSYNEQFF
NA	TRBV6-5	TRBJ2-7	few	12	TGTGCCAGCAGCCGACAGGCAGGCGAGCAGTACTTC	CASSRQAGEQYF
NA	TRBV6-6	TRBJ2-7	NA	14	TGTGCCAGCAGTTACTCGGCCCCCACCTACGAGCAGTACTTC	CASSYSAPTYEQYF
NA	TRBV7-2	TRBJ2-7	NA	15	TGTGCCAGCTACCAGGGGACCGGGCCCTTGGACGAGCAGTACTTC	CASYQGTGPLDEQYF
NA	TRBV30	TRBJ1-1	NA	13	TGTGCCTGGAGTAACGGAGGGGACACTGAAGCTTTCTTT	CAWSNGGDTEAFF
NA	TRBV11-2	TRBJ2-7	NA	14	TGTGCCAGCAGCTTGCGATACAGCCCCTACGAGCAGTACTTC	CASSLRYSPYEQYF
NA	TRBV10-1	TRBJ1-1	NA	13	TGCGCCAGCAGTACAGGCATGAACACTGAAGCTTTCTTT	CASSTGMNTEAFF
NA	TRBV7-2	TRBJ1-2	NA	16	TGTGCCAGCAGCCACTCAGGAACCTACAAGAACTATGGCTACACCTTC	CASSHSGTYKNYGYTF
NA	TRBV7-2	TRBJ2-7	NA	11	TGTGCCAGCAGCTCCCAGGCCGAGCAGTACTTC	CASSSQAEQYF
TRBD2	TRBV18	TRBJ2-1	NA	15	TGTGCCAGCTCCCCCGGGGGACTAGCAGACAATGAGCAGTTCTTC	CASSPGGLADNEQFF
NA	TRBV9	TRBJ2-2	NA	14	TGTGCCAGCAGCGTAGGCGGAAACACCGGGGAGCTGTTTTTT	CASSVGGNTGELFF